This TCR beta chain was captured in a study of T-cell reconstitution after alpha-beta-depleted transplantation in children. The authors prepared the TCRbeta library with unique molecular identifiers. TCRdb processed the PCR reads anew with MiXCR; each CDR3 protein has one entry. The sample has a few hundred thousand distinct CDR3 sequences; over 9.5% are singletons. This clonotype was recorded at least ten times. The CDR3 runs to 16 residues. Germline CDR1 and CDR2: SGHTA and FQGNSA. V was clipped by 5 bases and J by 5 bases, with 21 bases between them. The chain employs TRBV7-2 and TRBJ2-5; a weak D match, TRBD1 (6 bases). Material: PBMCs from the stem cell graft donor, obtained from the stem cell graft. The origin of this receptor is a human donor who donated a stem cell graft to a child with SCID. The CDR3 DNA reads TGTGCCAGCAGCCCCTCTCCTACAGGGTTAAGGGAGACCCAGTACTTC. Amino acid sequence: CASSPSPTGLRETQYF.